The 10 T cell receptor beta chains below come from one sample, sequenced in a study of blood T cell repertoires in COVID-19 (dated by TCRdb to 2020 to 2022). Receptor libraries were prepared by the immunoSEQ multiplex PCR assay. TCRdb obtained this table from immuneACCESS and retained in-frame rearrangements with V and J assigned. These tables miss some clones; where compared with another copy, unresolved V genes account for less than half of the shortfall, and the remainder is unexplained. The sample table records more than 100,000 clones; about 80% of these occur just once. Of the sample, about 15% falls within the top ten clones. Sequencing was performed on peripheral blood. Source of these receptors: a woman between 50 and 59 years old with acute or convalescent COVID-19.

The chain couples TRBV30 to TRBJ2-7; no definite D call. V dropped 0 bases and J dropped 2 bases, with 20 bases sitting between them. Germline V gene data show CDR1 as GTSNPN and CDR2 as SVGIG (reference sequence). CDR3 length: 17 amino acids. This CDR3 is CAWSVQFGQPLTYEQYF. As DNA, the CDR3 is TGTGCCTGGAGTGTACAGTTCGGCCAGCCCTTGACCTACGAGCAGTACTTC.

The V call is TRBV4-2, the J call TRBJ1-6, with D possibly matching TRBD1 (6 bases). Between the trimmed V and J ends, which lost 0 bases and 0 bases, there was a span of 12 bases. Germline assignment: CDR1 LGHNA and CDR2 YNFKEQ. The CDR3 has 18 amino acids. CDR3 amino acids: CASSQDVGQSSYNSPLHF. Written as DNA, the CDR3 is TGTGCCAGCAGCCAAGATGTAGGACAGAGCTCCTATAATTCACCCCTCCACTTT.

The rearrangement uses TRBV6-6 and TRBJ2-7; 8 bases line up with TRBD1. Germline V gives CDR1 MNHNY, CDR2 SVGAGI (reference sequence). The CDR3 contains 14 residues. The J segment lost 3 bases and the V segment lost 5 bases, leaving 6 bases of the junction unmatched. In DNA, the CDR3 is TGTGCCAGCAGTAGACAGGGGCCACTCTACGAGCAGTACTTC. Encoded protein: CASSRQGPLYEQYF.

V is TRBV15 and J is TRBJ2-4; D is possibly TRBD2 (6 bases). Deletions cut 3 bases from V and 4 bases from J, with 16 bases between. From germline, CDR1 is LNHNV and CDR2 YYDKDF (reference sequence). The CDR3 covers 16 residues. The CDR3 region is CATSRDRDSKKNIQYF. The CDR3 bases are TGTGCCACCAGCAGGGACCGGGACTCGAAGAAAAACATTCAGTACTTC.

CDR3 protein: CASSVTSGGAAGELFF. DNA of the CDR3: TGTGCCAGCAGTGTCACTAGCGGGGGGGCGGCCGGGGAGCTGTTTTTT. The chain combines TRBV5-4 with TRBJ2-2; 13 bases map to TRBD2. The CDR3 is made up of 16 amino acids. The germline V gene encodes CDR1 SGHNT and CDR2 YYREEE (reference sequence). The ends lost 5 bases at V and 6 bases at J; junction bases unmatched: 7. Looking up the rest from reference TRBV5-4 and TRBJ2-2 gives the full variable domain: ETGVTQSPTHLIKTRGQQVTLRCSSQSGHNTVSWYQQALGQGPQFIFQYYREEENGRGNFPPRFSGLQFPNYSSELNVNALELDDSALYLCASSVTSGGAAGELFFGEGSRLTVL.

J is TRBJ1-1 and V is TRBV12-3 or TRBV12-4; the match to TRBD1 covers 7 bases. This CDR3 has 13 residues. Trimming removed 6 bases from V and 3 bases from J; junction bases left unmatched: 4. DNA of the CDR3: TGTGCCAGCAGGTACAGGGGTCACACTGAAGCTTTCTTT. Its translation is CASRYRGHTEAFF.

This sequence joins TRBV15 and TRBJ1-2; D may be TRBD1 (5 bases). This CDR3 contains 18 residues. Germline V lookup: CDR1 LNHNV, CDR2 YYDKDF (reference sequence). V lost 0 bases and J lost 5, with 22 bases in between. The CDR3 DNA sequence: TGTGCCACCAGCAGAGAGGATCCCTTCACATCAGGGCAATATGGCTACACCTTC. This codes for CATSREDPFTSGQYGYTF.

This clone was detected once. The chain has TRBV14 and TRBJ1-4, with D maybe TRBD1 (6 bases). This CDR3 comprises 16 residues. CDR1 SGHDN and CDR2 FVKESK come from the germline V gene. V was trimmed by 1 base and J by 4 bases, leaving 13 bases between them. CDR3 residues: CASSQVLDRDNEKLFF. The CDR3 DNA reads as TGTGCCAGCAGCCAAGTTTTGGACAGAGATAATGAAAAACTGTTTTTT.

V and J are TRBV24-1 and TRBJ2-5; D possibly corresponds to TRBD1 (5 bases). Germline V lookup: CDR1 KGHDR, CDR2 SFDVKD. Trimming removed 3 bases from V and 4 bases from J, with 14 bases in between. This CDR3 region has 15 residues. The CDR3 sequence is CATSDGYRYSETQYF. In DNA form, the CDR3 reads TGTGCCACCAGTGATGGGTACAGGTACTCAGAGACCCAGTACTTC.

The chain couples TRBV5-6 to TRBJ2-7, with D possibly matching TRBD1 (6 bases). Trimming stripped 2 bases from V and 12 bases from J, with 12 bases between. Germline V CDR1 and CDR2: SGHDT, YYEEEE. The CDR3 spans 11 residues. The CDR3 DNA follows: TGTGCCAGCAGCTTACAGGGAGATCCGTACTTC. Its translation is CASSLQGDPYF.